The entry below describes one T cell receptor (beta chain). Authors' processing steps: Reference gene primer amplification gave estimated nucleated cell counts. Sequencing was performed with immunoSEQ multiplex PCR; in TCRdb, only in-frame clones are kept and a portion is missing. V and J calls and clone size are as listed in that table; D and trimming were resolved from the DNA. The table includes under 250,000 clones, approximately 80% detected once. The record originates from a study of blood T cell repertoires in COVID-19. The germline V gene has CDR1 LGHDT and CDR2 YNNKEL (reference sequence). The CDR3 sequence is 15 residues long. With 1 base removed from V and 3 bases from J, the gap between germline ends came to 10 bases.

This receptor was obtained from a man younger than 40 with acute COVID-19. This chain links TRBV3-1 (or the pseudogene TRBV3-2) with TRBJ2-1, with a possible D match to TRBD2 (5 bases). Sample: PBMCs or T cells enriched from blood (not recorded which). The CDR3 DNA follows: TGTGCCAGCAGCCAAGTCGGGGTTAACTACAATGAGCAGTTCTTC. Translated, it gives CASSQVGVNYNEQFF.